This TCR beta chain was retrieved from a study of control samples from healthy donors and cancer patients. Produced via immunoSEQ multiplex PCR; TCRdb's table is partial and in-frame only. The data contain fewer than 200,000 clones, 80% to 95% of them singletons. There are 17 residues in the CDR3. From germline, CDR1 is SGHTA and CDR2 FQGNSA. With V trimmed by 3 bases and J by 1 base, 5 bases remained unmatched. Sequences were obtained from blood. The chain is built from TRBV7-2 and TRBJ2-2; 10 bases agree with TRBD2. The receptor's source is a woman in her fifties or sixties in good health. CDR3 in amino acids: CASSFPAGGRNTGELFF. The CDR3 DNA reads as TGTGCCAGCAGCTTTCCAGCGGGGGGGCGGAACACCGGGGAGCTGTTTTTT.